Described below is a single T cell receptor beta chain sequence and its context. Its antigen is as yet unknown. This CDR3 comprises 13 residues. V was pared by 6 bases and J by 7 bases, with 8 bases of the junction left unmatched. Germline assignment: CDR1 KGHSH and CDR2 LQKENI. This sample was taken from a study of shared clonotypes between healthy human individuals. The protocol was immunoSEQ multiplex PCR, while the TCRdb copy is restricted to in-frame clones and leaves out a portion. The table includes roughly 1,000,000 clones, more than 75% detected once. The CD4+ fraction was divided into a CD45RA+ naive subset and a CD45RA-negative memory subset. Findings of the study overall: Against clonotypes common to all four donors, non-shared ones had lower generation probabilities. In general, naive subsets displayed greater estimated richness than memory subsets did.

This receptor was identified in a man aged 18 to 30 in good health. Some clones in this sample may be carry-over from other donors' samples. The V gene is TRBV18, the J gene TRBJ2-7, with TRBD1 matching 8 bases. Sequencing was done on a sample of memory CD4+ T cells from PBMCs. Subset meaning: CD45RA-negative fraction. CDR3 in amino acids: CASSRQGYTEQYF. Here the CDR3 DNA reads TGTGCCAGCTCCCGACAGGGGTATACGGAGCAGTACTTC. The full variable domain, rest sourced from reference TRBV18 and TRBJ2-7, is NAGVMQNPRHLVRRRGQEARLRCSPMKGHSHVYWYRQLPEEGLKFMVYLQKENIIDESGMPKERFSAEFPKEGPSILRIQQVVRGDSAAYFCASSRQGYTEQYFGPGTRLTVT.